The entry that follows covers one T cell receptor (beta chain) sequence. What it binds is unknown. The data were produced by immunoSEQ multiplex PCR, yet TCRdb's version contains in-frame clones alone and is incomplete. This sample has about 23,000 clones; over 75% occur once, and the top ten carry around 20%. CDR1 and CDR2 from the germline V gene are SEHNR and FQNEAQ (reference sequence). Trimming stripped 1 base from V and 2 bases from J, with 9 bases between. The CDR3 is 15 residues long. Documented time point: cycle 4 day 1 (C4D1), after 5 to 7 weeks of nivolumab. With no exception, relapse followed autologous stem cell transplantation in all patients, and brentuximab vedotin exposure varied. This sample is drawn from a study of PD-1 blockade in classical Hodgkin lymphoma. As for the study in general: Every 2 weeks, patients had 3 mg/kg nivolumab intravenously. Points from the study as a whole: Undefined causes, possibly disease activity or prior therapy, underlie the repertoire differences. Relative to healthy donors, newly diagnosed patients reportedly had lower baseline TCR diversity, which was reported as lower still in relapsed/refractory patients.

The chain carries TRBV7-9 and TRBJ1-5, with D perhaps TRBD1 (6 bases). Specimen: peripheral blood mononuclear cells (PBMCs), collected before the fourth cycle of nivolumab. This TCR came from a human donor with classical Hodgkin lymphoma. CDR3 amino acids: CASSLGAGGNQPQHF. The CDR3 DNA sequence: TGTGCCAGCAGCTTAGGTGCAGGGGGCAATCAGCCCCAGCATTTT.